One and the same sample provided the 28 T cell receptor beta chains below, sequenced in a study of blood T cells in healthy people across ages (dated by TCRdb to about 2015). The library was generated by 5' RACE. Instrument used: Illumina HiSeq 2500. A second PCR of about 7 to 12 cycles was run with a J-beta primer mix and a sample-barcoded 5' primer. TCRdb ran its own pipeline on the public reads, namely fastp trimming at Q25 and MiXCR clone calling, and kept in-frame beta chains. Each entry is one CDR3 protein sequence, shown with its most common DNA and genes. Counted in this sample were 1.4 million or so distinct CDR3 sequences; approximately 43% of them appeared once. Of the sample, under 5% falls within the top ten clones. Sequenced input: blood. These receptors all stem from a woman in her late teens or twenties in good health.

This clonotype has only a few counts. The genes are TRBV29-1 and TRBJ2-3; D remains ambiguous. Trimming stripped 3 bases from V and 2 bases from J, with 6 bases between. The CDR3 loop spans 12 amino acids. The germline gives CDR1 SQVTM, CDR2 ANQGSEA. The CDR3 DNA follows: TGCAGCGTTGATGCCGCCACAGATACGCAGTATTTT. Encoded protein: CSVDAATDTQYF.

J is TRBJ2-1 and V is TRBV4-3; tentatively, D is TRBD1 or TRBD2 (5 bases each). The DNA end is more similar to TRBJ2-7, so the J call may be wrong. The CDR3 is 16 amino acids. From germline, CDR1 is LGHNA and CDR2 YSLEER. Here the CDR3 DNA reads TGCGCCAGCAGCCAAGGGGACCAGGACTCCTACAATGAGCAGTACTTC. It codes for CASSQGDQDSYNEQYF.

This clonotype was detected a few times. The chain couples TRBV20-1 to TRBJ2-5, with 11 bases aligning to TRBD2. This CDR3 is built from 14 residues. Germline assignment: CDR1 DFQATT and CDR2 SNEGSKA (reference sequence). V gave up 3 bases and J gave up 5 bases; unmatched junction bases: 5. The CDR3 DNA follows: TGCAGTGCTAGGGATAGCGGGGGGGCTGAGACCCAGTACTTC. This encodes CSARDSGGAETQYF.

The CDR3 nucleotides read TGTGCCAGCAGCTCAAGGAGGCGGGTGGGCACTGAAGCTTTCTTT. Translated: CASSSRRRVGTEAFF. The chain carries TRBV7-9 and TRBJ1-1, with D unresolved. The CDR3 has 15 amino acids. V was shortened by 4 bases and J by 4 bases, with 16 bases between the two germline ends. Germline CDR1 is SEHNR and CDR2 is FQNEAQ (reference sequence).

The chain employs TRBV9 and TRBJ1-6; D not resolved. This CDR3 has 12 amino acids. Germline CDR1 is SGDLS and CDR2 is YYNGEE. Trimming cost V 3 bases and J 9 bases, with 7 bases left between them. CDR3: CASSAGSSPLHF. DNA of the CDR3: TGTGCCAGCAGCGCGGGATCTTCACCCCTCCACTTT.

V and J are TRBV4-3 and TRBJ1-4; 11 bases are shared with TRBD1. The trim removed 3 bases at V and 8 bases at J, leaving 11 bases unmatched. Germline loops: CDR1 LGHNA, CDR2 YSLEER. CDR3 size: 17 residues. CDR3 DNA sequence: TGCGCCAGCAGCCACATCCGTCAAGGGACAGGGGGAGAAAAACTGTTTTTT. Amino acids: CASSHIRQGTGGEKLFF.

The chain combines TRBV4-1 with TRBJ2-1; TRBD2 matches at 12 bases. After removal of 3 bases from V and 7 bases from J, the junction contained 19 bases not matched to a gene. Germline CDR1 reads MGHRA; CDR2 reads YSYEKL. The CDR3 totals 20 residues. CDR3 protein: CASSQPRRTSGEPTKNEQFF. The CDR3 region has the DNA TGCGCCAGCAGCCAGCCTCGGAGGACTAGCGGGGAGCCAACTAAGAATGAGCAGTTCTTC.

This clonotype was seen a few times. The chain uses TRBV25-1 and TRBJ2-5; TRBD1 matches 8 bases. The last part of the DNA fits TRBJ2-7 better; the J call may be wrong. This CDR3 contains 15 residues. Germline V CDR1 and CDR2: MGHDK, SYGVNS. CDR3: CASSEYSGGVNEQYF. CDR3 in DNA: TGTGCCAGCAGTGAATATTCAGGGGGCGTAAACGAGCAGTACTTC.

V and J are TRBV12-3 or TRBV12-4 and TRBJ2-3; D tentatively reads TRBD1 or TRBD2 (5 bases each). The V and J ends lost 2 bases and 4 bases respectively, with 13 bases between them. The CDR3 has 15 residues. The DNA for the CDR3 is TGTGCCAGCAGTTTACGGGGCAGGAAGGCAGATACGCAGTATTTT. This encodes CASSLRGRKADTQYF.

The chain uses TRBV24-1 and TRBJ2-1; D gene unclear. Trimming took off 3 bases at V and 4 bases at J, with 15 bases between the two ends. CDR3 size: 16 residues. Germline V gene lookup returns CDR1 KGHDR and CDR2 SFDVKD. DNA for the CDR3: TGTGCCACCAGTGATGCCGGGCCTCGAAATTACAATGAGCAGTTCTTC. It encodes CATSDAGPRNYNEQFF.

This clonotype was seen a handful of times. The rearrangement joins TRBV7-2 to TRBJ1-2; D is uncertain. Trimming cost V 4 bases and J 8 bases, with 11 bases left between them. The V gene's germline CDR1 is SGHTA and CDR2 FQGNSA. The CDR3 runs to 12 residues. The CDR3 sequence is CASSSPSSGYTF. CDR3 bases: TGTGCCAGCAGCTCTCCGTCGAGCGGCTACACCTTC.

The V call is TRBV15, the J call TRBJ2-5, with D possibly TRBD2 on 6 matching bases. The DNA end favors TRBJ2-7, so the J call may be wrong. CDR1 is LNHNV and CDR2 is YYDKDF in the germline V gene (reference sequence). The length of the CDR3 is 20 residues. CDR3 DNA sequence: TGTGCCACCAGCAGAGATCGCTTACGGGTTTGGGAGGCCCTTGCTTCCGAGCAGTACTTC. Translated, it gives CATSRDRLRVWEALASEQYF.

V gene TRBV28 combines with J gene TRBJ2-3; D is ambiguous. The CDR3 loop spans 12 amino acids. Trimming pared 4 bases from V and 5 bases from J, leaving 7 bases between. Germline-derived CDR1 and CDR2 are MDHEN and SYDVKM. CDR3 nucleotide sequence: TGTGCCAGCAGTTCGACGGAAGATACGCAGTATTTT. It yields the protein CASSSTEDTQYF.

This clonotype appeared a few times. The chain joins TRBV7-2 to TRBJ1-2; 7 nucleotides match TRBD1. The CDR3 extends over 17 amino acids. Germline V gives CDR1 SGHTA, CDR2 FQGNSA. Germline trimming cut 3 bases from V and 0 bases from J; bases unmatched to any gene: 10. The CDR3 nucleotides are TGTGCCAGCAGCTTCCTAAGAACAGGGGACGCTAACTATGGCTACACCTTC. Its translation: CASSFLRTGDANYGYTF.

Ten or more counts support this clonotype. In DNA, the CDR3 is TGTGCCAGCAGTCTTAGAGGGCTACAAGAGACCCAGTACTTC. Translation gives CASSLRGLQETQYF. The chain carries TRBV12-3 or TRBV12-4 and TRBJ2-5; D might be TRBD2 (5 bases). The CDR3 runs 14 residues. Trimming removed 5 bases from V and 2 bases from J, with 12 bases in between.

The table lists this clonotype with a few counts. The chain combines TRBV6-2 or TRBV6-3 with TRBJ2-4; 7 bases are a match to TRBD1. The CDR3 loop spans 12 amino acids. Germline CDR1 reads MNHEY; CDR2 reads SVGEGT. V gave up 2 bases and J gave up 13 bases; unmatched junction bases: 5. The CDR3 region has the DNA TGTGCCAGCAGTTACCAGGGACAGTGGCAGTACTTC. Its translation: CASSYQGQWQYF.

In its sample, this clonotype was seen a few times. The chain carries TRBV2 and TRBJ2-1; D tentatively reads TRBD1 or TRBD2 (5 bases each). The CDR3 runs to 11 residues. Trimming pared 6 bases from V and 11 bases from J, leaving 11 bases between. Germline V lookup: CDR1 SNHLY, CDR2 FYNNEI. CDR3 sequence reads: CASRGQGQQFF. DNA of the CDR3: TGTGCCAGCAGGGGCCAGGGACAGCAGTTCTTC.

CDR3 in amino acids: CSAINRDRNTGELFF. The CDR3 nucleotides are TGCAGTGCTATTAACCGGGACAGGAACACCGGGGAGCTGTTTTTT. This chain uses TRBV20-1 with TRBJ2-2, with 7 bases matching TRBD1. Germline V lookup: CDR1 DFQATT, CDR2 SNEGSKA (reference sequence). This CDR3 region has 15 residues. J gave up 1 base and V 4 bases, and 6 bases lay outside the gene matches.

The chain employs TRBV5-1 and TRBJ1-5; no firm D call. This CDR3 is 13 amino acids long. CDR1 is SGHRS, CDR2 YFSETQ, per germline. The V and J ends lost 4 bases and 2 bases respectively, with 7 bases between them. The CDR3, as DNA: TGCGCCAGCAGCCGAGAGGGCAATCAGCCCCAGCATTTT. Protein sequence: CASSREGNQPQHF.

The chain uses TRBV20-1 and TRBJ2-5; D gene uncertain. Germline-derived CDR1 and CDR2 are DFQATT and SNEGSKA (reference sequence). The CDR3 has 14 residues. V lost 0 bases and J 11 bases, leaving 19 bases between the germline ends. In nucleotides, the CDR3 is TGCAGTGCTAGAGATGCGACCCACTGGGATGAGCAGTACTTC. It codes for CSARDATHWDEQYF.

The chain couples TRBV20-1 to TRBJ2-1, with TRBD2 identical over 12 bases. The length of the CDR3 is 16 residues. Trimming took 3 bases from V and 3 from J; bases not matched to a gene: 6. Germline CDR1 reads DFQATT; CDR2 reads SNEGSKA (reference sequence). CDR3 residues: CSASPSGRALYNEQFF. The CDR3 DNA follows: TGCAGTGCTAGCCCTAGCGGGAGGGCCCTCTACAATGAGCAGTTCTTC.

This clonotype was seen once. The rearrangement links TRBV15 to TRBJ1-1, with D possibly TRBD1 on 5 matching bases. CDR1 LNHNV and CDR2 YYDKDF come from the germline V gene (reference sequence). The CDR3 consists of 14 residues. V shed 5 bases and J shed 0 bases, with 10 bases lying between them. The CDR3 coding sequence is TGTGCCACCAGCGGGGGTGGAATGAACACTGAAGCTTTCTTT. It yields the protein CATSGGGMNTEAFF. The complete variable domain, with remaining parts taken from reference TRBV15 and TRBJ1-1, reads DAMVIQNPRYQVTQFGKPVTLSCSQTLNHNVMYWYQQKSSQAPKLLFHYYDKDFNNEADTPDNFQSRRPNTSFCFLDIRSPGLGDTAMYLCATSGGGMNTEAFFGQGTRLTVV.

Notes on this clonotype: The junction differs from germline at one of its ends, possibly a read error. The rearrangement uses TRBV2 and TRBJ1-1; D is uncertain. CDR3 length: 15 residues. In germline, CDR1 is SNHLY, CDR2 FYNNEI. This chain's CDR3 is CASSEEAIPNTEAFF. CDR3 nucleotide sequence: TGTGCCAGCAGTGAAGAGGCAATCCCGAACACCGAAGCTTTCTTT.

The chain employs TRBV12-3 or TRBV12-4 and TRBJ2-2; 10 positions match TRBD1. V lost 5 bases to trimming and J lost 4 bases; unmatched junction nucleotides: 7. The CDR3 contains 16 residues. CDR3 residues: CASSLRQGAVTGELFF. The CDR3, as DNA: TGTGCCAGCAGTCTAAGACAGGGGGCTGTCACCGGGGAGCTGTTTTTT.

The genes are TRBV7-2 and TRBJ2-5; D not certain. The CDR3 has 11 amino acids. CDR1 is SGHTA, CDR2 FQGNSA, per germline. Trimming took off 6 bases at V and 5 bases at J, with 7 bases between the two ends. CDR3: CASRSWETQYF. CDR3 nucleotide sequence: TGTGCCAGCAGGTCCTGGGAGACCCAGTACTTC.

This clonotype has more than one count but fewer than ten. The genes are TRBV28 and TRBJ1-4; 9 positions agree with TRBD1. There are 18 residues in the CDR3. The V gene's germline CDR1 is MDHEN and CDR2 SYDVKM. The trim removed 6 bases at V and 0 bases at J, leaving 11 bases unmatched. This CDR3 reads CASRSGTGQKATNEKLFF. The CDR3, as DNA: TGTGCCAGCAGGTCGGGGACAGGGCAAAAGGCAACTAATGAAAAACTGTTTTTT.

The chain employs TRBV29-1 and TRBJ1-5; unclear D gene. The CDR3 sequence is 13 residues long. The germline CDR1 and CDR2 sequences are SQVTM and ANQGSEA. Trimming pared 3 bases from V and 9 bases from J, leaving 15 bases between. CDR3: CSVDGPPGRPQHF. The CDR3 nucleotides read TGCAGCGTTGATGGGCCCCCGGGCCGGCCCCAGCATTTT. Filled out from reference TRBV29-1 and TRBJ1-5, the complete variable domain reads SAVISQKPSRDICQRGTSLTIQCQVDSQVTMMFWYRQQPGQSLTLIATANQGSEATYESGFVIDKFPISRPNLTFSTLTVSNMSPEDSSIYLCSVDGPPGRPQHFGDGTRLSIL.

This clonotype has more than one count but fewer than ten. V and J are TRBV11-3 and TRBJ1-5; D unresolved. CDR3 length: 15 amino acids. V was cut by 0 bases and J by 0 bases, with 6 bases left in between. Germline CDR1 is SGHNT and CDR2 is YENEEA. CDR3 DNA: TGTGCCAGCAGCTTAGAAACGTATAGCAATCAGCCCCAGCATTTT. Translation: CASSLETYSNQPQHF.